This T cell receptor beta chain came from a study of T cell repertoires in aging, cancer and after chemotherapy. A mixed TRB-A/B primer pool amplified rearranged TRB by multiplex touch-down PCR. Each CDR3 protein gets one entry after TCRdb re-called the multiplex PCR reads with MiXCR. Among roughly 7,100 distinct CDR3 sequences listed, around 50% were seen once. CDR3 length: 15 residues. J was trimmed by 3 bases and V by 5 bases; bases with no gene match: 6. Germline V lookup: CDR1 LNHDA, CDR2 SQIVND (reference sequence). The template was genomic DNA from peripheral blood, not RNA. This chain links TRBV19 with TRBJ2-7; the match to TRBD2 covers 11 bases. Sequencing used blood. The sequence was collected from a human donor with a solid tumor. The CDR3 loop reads CASSYLAGGYYEQYF. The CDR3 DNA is TGTGCCAGTAGTTATCTAGCGGGAGGATACTACGAGCAGTACTTC.